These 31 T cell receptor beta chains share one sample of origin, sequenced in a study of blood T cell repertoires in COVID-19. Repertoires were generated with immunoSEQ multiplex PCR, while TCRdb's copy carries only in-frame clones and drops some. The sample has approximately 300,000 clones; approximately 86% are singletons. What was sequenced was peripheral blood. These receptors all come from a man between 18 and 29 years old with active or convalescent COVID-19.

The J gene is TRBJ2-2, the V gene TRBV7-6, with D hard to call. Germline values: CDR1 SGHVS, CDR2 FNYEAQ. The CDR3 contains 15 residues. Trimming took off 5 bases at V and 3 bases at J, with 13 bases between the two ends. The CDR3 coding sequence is TGTGCCAGCAGCCCCTCCCTCGCGGACACCGGGGAGCTGTTTTTT. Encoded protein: CASSPSLADTGELFF.

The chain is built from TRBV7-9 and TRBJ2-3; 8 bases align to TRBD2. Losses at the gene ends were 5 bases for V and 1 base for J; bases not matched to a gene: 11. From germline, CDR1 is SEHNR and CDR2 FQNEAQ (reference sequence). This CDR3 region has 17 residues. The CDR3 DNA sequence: TGTGCCAGCAGCCAGACAAAGACTAGCGTCGGCACAGATACGCAGTATTTT. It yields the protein CASSQTKTSVGTDTQYF.

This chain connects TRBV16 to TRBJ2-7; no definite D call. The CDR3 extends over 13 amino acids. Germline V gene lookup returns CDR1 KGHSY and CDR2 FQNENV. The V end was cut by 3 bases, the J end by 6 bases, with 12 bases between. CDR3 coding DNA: TGTGCCAGCAGCCAGTGGGCCACGTCCGAGCAGTACTTC. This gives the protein CASSQWATSEQYF.

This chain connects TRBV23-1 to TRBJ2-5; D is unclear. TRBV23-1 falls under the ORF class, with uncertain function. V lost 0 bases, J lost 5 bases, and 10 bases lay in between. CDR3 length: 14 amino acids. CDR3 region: CASSQSRRLETQYF. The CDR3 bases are TGCGCCAGCAGTCAATCGCGGCGGTTGGAGACCCAGTACTTC.

CDR3 residues: CASSQASGGGETQYF. CDR3 DNA sequence: TGCGCCAGCAGCCAAGCTAGCGGCGGTGGAGAGACCCAGTACTTC. The chain recombines TRBV4-1 with TRBJ2-5, with 7 bases fitting TRBD2. V lost 1 base, J lost 4 bases, and 6 bases stayed unmatched. Germline CDR1 MGHRA, CDR2 YSYEKL. The CDR3 is 15 amino acids.

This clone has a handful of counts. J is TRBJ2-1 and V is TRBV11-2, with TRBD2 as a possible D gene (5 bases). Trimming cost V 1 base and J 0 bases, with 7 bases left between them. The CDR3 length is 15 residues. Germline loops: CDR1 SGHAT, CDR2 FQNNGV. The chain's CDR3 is CASSLAGSSYNEQFF. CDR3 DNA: TGTGCCAGCAGCTTAGCGGGGAGCTCCTACAATGAGCAGTTCTTC.

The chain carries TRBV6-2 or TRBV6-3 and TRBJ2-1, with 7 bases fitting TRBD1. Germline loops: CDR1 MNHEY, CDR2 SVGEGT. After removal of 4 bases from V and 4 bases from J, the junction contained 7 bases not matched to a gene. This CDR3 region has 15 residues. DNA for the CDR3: TGTGCCAGCAGTTTCAGGGGGATAACATACAATGAGCAGTTCTTC. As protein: CASSFRGITYNEQFF.

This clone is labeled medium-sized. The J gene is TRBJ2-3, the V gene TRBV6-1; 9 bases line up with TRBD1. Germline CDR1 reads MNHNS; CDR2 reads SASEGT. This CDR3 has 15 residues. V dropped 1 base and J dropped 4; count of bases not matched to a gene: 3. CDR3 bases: TGTGCCAGCAGTGAAGGAGGACAGGGGTCAGATACGCAGTATTTT. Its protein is CASSEGGQGSDTQYF.

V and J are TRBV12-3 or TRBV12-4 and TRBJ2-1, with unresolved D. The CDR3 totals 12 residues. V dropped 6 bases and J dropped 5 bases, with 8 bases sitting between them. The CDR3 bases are TGTGCCAGCAGCCTCCCCGACAATGAGCAGTTCTTC. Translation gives CASSLPDNEQFF.

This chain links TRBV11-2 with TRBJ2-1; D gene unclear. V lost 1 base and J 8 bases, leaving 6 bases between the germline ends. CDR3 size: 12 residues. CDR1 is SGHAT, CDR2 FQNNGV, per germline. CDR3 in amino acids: CASSLAGYEQFF. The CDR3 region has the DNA TGTGCCAGCAGCTTAGCAGGTTATGAGCAGTTCTTC.

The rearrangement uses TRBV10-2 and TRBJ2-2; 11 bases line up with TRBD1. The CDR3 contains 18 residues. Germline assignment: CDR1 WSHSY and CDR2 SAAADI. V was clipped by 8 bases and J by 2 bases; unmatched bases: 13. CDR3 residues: CASGGDGGQGDNTGELFF. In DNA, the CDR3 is TGCGCCAGCGGAGGAGATGGGGGACAGGGGGACAACACCGGGGAGCTGTTTTTT.

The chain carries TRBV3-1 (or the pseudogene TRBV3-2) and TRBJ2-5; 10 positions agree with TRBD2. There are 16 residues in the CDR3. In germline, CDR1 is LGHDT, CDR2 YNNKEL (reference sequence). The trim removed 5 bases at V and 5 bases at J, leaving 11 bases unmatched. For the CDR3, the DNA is TGTGCCAGCAGCTCAGAAGCGGGGGGGCCGGTTGAGACCCAGTACTTC. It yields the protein CASSSEAGGPVETQYF.

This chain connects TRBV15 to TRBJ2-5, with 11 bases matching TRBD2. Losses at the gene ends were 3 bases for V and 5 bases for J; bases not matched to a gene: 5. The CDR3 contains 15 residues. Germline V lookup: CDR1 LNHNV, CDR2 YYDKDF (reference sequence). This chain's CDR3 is CATSSLAGGVETQYF. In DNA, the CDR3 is TGTGCCACCAGCAGCCTAGCGGGGGGAGTGGAGACCCAGTACTTC.

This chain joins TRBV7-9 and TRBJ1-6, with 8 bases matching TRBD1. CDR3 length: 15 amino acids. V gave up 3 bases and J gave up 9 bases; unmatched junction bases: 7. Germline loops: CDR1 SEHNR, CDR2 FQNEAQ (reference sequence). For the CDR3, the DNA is TGTGCCAGCAGCTTCCCCGGACAGGGAAGTTCACCCCTCCACTTT. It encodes CASSFPGQGSSPLHF.

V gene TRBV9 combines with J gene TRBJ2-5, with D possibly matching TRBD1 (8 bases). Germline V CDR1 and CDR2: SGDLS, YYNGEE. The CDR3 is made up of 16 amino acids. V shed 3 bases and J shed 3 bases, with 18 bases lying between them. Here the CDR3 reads CASSAPGQAGEETQYF. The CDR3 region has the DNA TGTGCCAGCAGCGCACCGGGACAGGCGGGGGAAGAGACCCAGTACTTC. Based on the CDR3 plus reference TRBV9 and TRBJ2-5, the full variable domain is DSGVTQTPKHLITATGQRVTLRCSPRSGDLSVYWYQQSLDQGLQFLIQYYNGEERAKGNILERFSAQQFPDLHSELNLSSLELGDSALYFCASSAPGQAGEETQYFGPGTRLLVL.

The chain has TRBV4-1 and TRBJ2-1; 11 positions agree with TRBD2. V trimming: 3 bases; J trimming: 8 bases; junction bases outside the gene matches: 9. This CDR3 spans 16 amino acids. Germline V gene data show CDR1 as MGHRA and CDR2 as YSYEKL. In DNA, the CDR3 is TGCGCCAGCAGCCAGAATAGCGGGAGGGCCGACGATGAGCAGTTCTTC. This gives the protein CASSQNSGRADDEQFF.

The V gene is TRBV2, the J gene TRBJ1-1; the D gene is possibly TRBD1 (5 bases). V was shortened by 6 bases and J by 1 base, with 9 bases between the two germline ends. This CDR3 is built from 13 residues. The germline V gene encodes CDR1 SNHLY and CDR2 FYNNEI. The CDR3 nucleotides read TGTGCCAGCAGGAGAGACAGGAACACTGAAGCTTTCTTT. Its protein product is CASRRDRNTEAFF.

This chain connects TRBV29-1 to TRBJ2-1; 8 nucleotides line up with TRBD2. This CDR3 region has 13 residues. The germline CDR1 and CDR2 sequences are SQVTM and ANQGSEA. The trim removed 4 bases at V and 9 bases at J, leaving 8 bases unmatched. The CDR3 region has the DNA TGCAGCGTTGTGACCGGGAGGGCCAGTGAGCAGTTCTTC. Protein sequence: CSVVTGRASEQFF.

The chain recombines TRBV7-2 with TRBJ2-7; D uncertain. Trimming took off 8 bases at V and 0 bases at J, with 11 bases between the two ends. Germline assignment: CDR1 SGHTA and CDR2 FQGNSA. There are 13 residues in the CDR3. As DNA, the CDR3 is TGTGCCAGCGAGATCCCAGGCTCCTACGAGCAGTACTTC. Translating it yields CASEIPGSYEQYF.

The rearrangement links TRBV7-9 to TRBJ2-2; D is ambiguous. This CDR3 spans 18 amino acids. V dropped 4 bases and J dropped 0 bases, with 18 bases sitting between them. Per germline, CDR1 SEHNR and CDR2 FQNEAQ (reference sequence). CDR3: CASSYHGIATTNTGELFF. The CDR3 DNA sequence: TGTGCCAGCAGCTACCATGGTATCGCCACTACGAACACCGGGGAGCTGTTTTTT.

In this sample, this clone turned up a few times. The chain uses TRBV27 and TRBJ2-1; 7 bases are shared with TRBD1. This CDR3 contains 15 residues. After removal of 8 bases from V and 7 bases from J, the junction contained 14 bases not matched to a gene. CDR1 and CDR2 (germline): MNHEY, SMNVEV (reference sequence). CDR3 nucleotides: TGTGCCAGCTCCTTGGGGACAGTCCTCCGGAATGAGCAGTTCTTC. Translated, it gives CASSLGTVLRNEQFF.

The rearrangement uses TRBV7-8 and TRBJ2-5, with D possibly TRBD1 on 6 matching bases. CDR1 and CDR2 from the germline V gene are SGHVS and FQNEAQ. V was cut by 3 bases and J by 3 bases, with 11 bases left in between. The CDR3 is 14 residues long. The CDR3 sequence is CASSLGAREETQYF. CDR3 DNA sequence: TGTGCCAGCAGCTTGGGGGCCAGAGAAGAGACCCAGTACTTC.

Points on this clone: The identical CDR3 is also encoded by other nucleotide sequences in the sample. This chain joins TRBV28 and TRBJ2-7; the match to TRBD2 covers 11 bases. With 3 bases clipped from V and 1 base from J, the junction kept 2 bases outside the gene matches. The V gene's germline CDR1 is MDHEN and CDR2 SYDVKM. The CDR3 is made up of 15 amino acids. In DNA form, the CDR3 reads TGTGCCAGCAGTTTGGGGACTAGCGGATCCTACGAGCAGTACTTC. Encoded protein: CASSLGTSGSYEQYF.

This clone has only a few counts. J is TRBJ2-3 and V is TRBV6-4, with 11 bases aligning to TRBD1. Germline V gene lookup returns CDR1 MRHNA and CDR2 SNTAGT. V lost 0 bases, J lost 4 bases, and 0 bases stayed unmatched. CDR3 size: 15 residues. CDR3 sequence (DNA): TGTGCCAGCAGTGACTCGGGACAGGGGGCAGATACGCAGTATTTT. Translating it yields CASSDSGQGADTQYF.

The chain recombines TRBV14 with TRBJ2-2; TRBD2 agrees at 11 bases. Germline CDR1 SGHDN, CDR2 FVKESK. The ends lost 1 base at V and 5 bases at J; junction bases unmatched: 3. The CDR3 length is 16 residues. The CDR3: CASSQGLAGWTGELFF. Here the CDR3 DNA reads TGTGCCAGCAGCCAAGGACTAGCGGGATGGACCGGGGAGCTGTTTTTT.

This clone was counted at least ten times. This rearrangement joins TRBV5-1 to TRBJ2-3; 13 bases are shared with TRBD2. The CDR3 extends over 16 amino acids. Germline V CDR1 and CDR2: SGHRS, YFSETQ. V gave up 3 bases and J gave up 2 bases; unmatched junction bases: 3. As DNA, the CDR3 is TGCGCCAGCAGCTCGACTAGCGGGGGGACCACAGATACGCAGTATTTT. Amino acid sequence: CASSSTSGGTTDTQYF.

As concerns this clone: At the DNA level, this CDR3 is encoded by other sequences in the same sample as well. CDR3 loop: CASSKTGNTEAFF. The CDR3, as DNA: TGTGCCAGCAGCAAAACGGGGAACACTGAAGCTTTCTTT. V is TRBV21-1 and J is TRBJ1-1. TRBV21-1 is a listed pseudogene. There are 13 residues in the CDR3.

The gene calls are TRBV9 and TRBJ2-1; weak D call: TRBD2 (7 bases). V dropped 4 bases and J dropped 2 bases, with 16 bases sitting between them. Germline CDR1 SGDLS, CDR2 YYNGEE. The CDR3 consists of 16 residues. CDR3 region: CASSPFRGGPYNEQFF. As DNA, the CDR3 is TGTGCCAGCAGCCCCTTCCGCGGGGGCCCCTACAATGAGCAGTTCTTC.

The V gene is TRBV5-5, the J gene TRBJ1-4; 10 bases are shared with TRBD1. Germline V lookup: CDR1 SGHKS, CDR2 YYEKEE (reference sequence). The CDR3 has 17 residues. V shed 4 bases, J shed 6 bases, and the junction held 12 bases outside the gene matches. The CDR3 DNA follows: TGTGCCAGCAGCACTGACAGGGGGCTGACACGGGATGAAAAACTGTTTTTT. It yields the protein CASSTDRGLTRDEKLFF.

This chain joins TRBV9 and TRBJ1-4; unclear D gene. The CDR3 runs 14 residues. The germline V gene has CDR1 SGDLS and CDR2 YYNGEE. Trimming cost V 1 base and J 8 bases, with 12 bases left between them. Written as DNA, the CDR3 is TGTGCCAGCAGCGTATCCGGGTCGGGGGAAAAACTGTTTTTT. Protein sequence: CASSVSGSGEKLFF.

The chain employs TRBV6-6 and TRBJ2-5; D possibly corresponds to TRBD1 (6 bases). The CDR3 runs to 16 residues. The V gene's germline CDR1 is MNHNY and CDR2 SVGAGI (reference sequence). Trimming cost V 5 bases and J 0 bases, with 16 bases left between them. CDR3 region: CASSNRDIDNQETQYF. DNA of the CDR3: TGTGCCAGCAGTAACCGGGACATCGACAACCAAGAGACCCAGTACTTC.